A selection of T cell receptor beta chains follows, all from one sample in a study of shared clonotypes between healthy human individuals. This table comes from immunoSEQ multiplex PCR, and its TCRdb copy is limited to in-frame clones, with some not included. The data hold some 1,100,000 clones, with about four fifths observed a single time. Source material: memory CD4+ T cells from PBMCs. Every receptor here comes from a man between 18 and 35 years old in good health. Some clones in this sample may be carry-over from other donors' samples. The CDR3 runs from the conserved cysteine through the conserved F or W. D genes are given only for firm matches. Clone size is given for some rows only: seen once, a few or many times, or a class if the clone is expanded.

abundance	d_gene	v_gene	len	j_gene	CDR3aa	CDR3nt
few	TRBD1	TRBV18	15	TRBJ2-7	CASSSQQGASYEQYF	TGTGCCAGCTCATCACAGCAGGGGGCGAGCTACGAGCAGTACTTC
once	.	TRBV5-1	14	TRBJ2-5	CASSSASSVETQYF	TGCGCCAGCAGCTCGGCCTCCTCGGTGGAGACCCAGTACTTC
.	TRBD1	TRBV6-5	13	TRBJ1-1	CASSRRQGAEAFF	TGTGCCAGCAGCCGGCGACAGGGTGCTGAAGCTTTCTTT
.	.	TRBV13	15	TRBJ2-3	CASSLVRASTDTQYF	TGTGCCAGCAGCTTAGTTCGGGCCTCCACAGATACGCAGTATTTT
.	TRBD2	TRBV7-9	17	TRBJ2-1	CASSLGSPGLAGDEQFF	TGTGCCAGCAGCTTAGGCTCTCCGGGACTAGCGGGAGATGAGCAGTTCTTC
few	.	TRBV28	15	TRBJ1-2	CASSPPFGGVEGYTF	TGTGCCAGCAGTCCGCCTTTTGGGGGGGTGGAGGGCTACACCTTC
many	.	TRBV4-1	16	TRBJ1-4	CASSQGSGGTNEKLFF	TGCGCCAGCAGCCAAGGATCGGGAGGAACTAATGAAAAACTGTTTTTT
.	.	TRBV7-9	16	TRBJ1-5	CASSDDRRGRNQPQHF	TGTGCCAGCAGCGACGACAGGAGGGGTAGGAATCAGCCCCAGCATTTT
.	.	TRBV29-1	14	TRBJ1-1	CSVLRGLRDTEAFF	TGCAGCGTCCTCCGGGGCCTACGGGACACTGAAGCTTTCTTT
once	.	TRBV7-9	12	TRBJ2-2	CASSFWGGELFF	TGTGCCAGCAGCTTTTGGGGCGGGGAGCTGTTTTTT
.	TRBD1	TRBV18	16	TRBJ2-5	CASSPLTGQGQETQYF	TGTGCCAGCTCACCCCTTACAGGACAGGGGCAAGAGACCCAGTACTTC
once	.	TRBV7-9	14	TRBJ1-1	CASSLRGPGVSWFF	TGTGCCAGCAGCTTGCGGGGTCCCGGGGTCAGCTGGTTCTTT
few	.	TRBV20-1	11	TRBJ2-7	CSASLEGKQYF	TGCAGTGCTAGCCTGGAGGGGAAGCAGTACTTC
.	.	TRBV28	17	TRBJ1-5	CASSLNVLGSSNQPQHF	TGTGCCAGCAGTTTAAACGTTCTCGGGTCAAGCAATCAGCCCCAGCATTTT
once	.	TRBV5-1	15	TRBJ2-1	CASSLVGASYNEQFF	TGCGCCAGCAGCTTGGTAGGGGCCTCCTACAATGAGCAGTTCTTC
.	.	TRBV30	15	TRBJ1-3	CAWMDGLSSGNTIYF	TGTGCCTGGATGGACGGTCTGAGCTCTGGAAACACCATATATTTT
.	.	TRBV2	14	TRBJ1-5	CASSYGYSNQPQHF	TGTGCCAGCAGCTACGGATATAGCAATCAGCCCCAGCATTTT
.	.	TRBV29-1	13	TRBJ1-1	CSVFRPLNTEAFF	TGCAGCGTTTTCAGACCACTGAACACTGAAGCTTTCTTT
.	.	TRBV9	14	TRBJ2-7	CASSPNLGGYEQYF	TGTGCCAGCAGCCCCAACCTAGGGGGCTACGAGCAGTACTTC
.	TRBD1	TRBV5-1	17	TRBJ2-7	CASSYGTGGKSTYEQYF	TGCGCCAGCAGCTACGGGACAGGGGGCAAATCCACCTACGAGCAGTACTTC
.	.	TRBV5-5	18	TRBJ1-5	CASSLNTHGGGSNQPQHF	TGTGCCAGCAGCTTGAATACACATGGAGGAGGTAGCAATCAGCCCCAGCATTTT
few	.	TRBV29-1	13	TRBJ1-5	CSVRHRVDQPQHF	TGCAGCGTTCGCCACAGGGTGGATCAGCCCCAGCATTTT
.	.	TRBV19	14	TRBJ2-2	CASSKQGWTGELFF	TGTGCCAGTAGTAAACAGGGCTGGACCGGGGAGCTGTTTTTT
.	.	TRBV4-1	15	TRBJ1-5	CASSREAGTNQPQHF	TGCGCCAGCAGCCGCGAGGCGGGGACTAATCAGCCCCAGCATTTT
.	.	TRBV28	12	TRBJ2-1	CASSPRYGEQFF	TGTGCCAGCAGCCCCCGGTACGGTGAGCAGTTCTTC
.	.	TRBV10-3	12	TRBJ2-2	CAISGSTGELFF	TGTGCCATCAGTGGAAGCACCGGGGAGCTGTTTTTT
once	.	TRBV6-5	14	TRBJ2-7	CASSYSPRNYEQYF	TGTGCCAGCAGTTACTCCCCCCGGAACTACGAGCAGTACTTC
few	TRBD1	TRBV19	13	TRBJ2-7	CASSGQGAGEQYF	TGTGCCAGTAGTGGACAGGGGGCGGGGGAGCAGTACTTC
.	.	TRBV10-3	16	TRBJ2-7	CAISDNPPGAPYEQYF	TGTGCCATCAGTGATAATCCCCCAGGGGCCCCCTACGAGCAGTACTTC
.	TRBD2	TRBV6-6	16	TRBJ2-7	CASSPGREGTKNEQYF	TGTGCCAGCAGCCCAGGGCGGGAGGGTACGAAAAACGAGCAGTACTTC
few	.	TRBV19	16	TRBJ1-1	CASSQNLGTLNTEAFF	TGTGCCAGTAGTCAAAACCTCGGGACACTGAACACTGAAGCTTTCTTT
.	TRBD1	TRBV27	17	TRBJ1-5	CASSRGRGLAPNQPQHF	TGTGCCAGCAGCAGGGGGCGTGGACTAGCGCCCAATCAGCCCCAGCATTTT
.	.	TRBV15	16	TRBJ1-2	CATSRDAVTLIYGYTF	TGTGCCACCAGCAGAGACGCAGTTACGCTGATCTATGGCTACACCTTC
.	TRBD2	TRBV7-9	14	TRBJ2-5	CASRSGRETETQYF	TGTGCCAGCAGGTCCGGGAGGGAAACAGAGACCCAGTACTTC
.	.	TRBV7-9	12	TRBJ1-2	CASSRDNYGYTF	TGTGCCAGCAGCCGAGATAACTATGGCTACACCTTC
.	.	TRBV11-2	15	TRBJ2-2	CASSLHSSNTGELFF	TGTGCCAGCAGCTTACACAGTTCGAACACCGGGGAGCTGTTTTTT
.	TRBD2	TRBV7-2	17	TRBJ2-5	CASSSGSGAGGRETQYF	TGTGCCAGCAGCTCAGGGTCGGGAGCGGGAGGGCGTGAGACCCAGTACTTC
.	.	TRBV20-1	10	TRBJ1-2	CSARSYGYTF	TGCAGTGCCAGGAGCTATGGCTACACCTTC
.	.	TRBV27	14	TRBJ2-6	CASSLETGANVLTF	TGTGCCAGCAGTTTAGAGACTGGGGCCAACGTCCTGACTTTC
.	TRBD1	TRBV2	15	TRBJ2-1	CASGQEGQGANEQFF	TGTGCCAGCGGCCAGGAGGGGCAGGGGGCAAATGAGCAGTTCTTC
.	.	TRBV13	12	TRBJ1-6	CASSLQGSPLHF	TGTGCCAGCAGCTTACAGGGCTCACCCCTCCACTTT
.	TRBD1	TRBV6-1	15	TRBJ1-5	CASSDGDRAGQPQHF	TGTGCCAGCAGTGATGGGGACAGGGCGGGTCAGCCCCAGCATTTT
.	TRBD1	TRBV18	15	TRBJ1-1	CASSLTTGADTEAFF	TGTGCCAGCTCACTCACGACAGGGGCGGACACTGAAGCTTTCTTT